This T cell receptor (beta chain) came from a study of T-cell reconstitution after alpha-beta-depleted transplantation in children. Study-level points and caveats: One year post-transplant, T-cell counts and diversity were largely derived from T cells produced anew. After transplant, high TCRbeta diversity at day 60 in some patients arose from surviving recipient T cells and thymic progenitors.

V lost 0 bases, J lost 2 bases, and 4 bases stayed unmatched. The CDR3 loop spans 16 amino acids. Germline V gives CDR1 SGDLS, CDR2 YYNGEE. Unique molecular identifiers tagged the TCRbeta library. Using its own MiXCR run on the PCR reads, TCRdb lists one record per CDR3 protein. The sample has 500,000 to 650,000 distinct CDR3 sequences; 11% are singletons. This clonotype was observed a few times. Its antigen is currently unknown. This chain joins TRBV9 and TRBJ2-7; 11 bases line up with TRBD2. The clonotype originates from a female patient aged 2-9 years who had a stem cell transplant for aplastic anemia, so the T cells may come from the graft donor. Sequenced here: PBMCs, mostly from graft donor cells, sampled 180 days after TCRalphabeta/CD19-depleted stem cell transplant. CDR3 amino acids: CASSVGGSGRAYEQYF. The CDR3 coding sequence is TGTGCCAGCAGCGTAGGGGGTAGCGGGAGGGCCTACGAGCAGTACTTC.